Listed below are T cell receptor beta chains from one sample, sequenced in a study of cytomegalovirus exposure and HLA in healthy donors. Sequenced by immunoSEQ multiplex PCR; TCRdb stores in-frame clones only, minus some. The table includes about 110,000 clones, roughly 90% detected once. The sequencing input was PBMCs. The source is a young woman in good health and CMV-seropositive. CDR3s include the opening cysteine and the closing phenylalanine or tryptophan. The D gene is left open where the match is weak. Clone size appears in some rows only: once, few, many, or a class for an expanded clone.

>.|TRBJ1-5|.|14|TRBV19
TGTGCCAGTAGTAGCCGCCCGTCGGGTCGGGCCCAGCATTTT
CASSSRPSGRAQHF
>.|TRBJ1-1|once|13|TRBV18
TGTGCCAGCTCACCCAGGATGAACACTGAAGCTTTCTTT
CASSPRMNTEAFF
>.|TRBJ2-7|.|14|TRBV6-5
TGTGCCAGCAGAAGAGTTGGGCCCACCTACGAGCAGTACTTC
CASRRVGPTYEQYF
>.|TRBJ1-6|.|16|TRBV2
TGTGCCAGCATGCGTACCGGAGACTCCTATAATTCACCCCTCCACTTT
CASMRTGDSYNSPLHF
>.|TRBJ1-3|.|14|TRBV29-1
TGCAGCGCCGTGGACAGCGACTCTGGAAACACCATATATTTT
CSAVDSDSGNTIYF
>.|TRBJ2-3|.|15|TRBV27
TGTGCCAGCAGTTTAAATGGCGGCATAGGAGATACGCAGTATTTT
CASSLNGGIGDTQYF
>TRBD1|TRBJ1-4|.|15|TRBV9
TGTGCCAGCAGCCCCCGACAGGGCACTAATGAAAAACTGTTTTTT
CASSPRQGTNEKLFF
>TRBD1|TRBJ1-2|.|15|TRBV27
TGTGCCAGCAGTTGGGGGACAGGGGGCGACTATGGCTACACCTTC
CASSWGTGGDYGYTF
>TRBD1|TRBJ1-6|once|17|TRBV28
TGTGCCAGCAGTTTATTTTCTGGGACAGGGAGCAATTCACCCCTCCACTTT
CASSLFSGTGSNSPLHF
>.|TRBJ2-6|.|13|TRBV27
TGTGCCAGCCGCTACTCTGGGGCCAACGTCCTGACTTTC
CASRYSGANVLTF
>TRBD2|TRBJ2-7|.|14|TRBV19
TGTGCCAGTAGTAGCGGGGGGGCCGGTTACGAGCAGTACTTC
CASSSGGAGYEQYF
>TRBD2|TRBJ2-1|once|15|TRBV5-1
TGCGCCAGCAGCGCCTTGGCGGGGGGCTACAATGAGCAGTTCTTC
CASSALAGGYNEQFF
>.|TRBJ2-1|.|11|TRBV28
TGTGCCAGCAGTTTAGGGACAGAGCAGTTCTTC
CASSLGTEQFF
>TRBD2|TRBJ2-2|.|16|TRBV6-5
TGTGCCAGCAGTTACTCATCGGGGGGTAACACCGGGGAGCTGTTTTTT
CASSYSSGGNTGELFF
>TRBD2|TRBJ2-3|once|16|TRBV6-1
TGTGCCAGCAGTGAAACAGCGGGGACTAGCACAGATACGCAGTATTTT
CASSETAGTSTDTQYF
>.|TRBJ2-4|.|14|TRBV27
TGTGCCAGCAGCCCCACAGGGTCCAAAAACATTCAGTACTTC
CASSPTGSKNIQYF
>.|TRBJ1-5|.|15|TRBV2
TGTGCCAGCAGTCAGACAGGATATAGCAATCAGCCCCAGCATTTT
CASSQTGYSNQPQHF
>.|TRBJ1-5|.|14|TRBV19
TGTGCCAGTAGTCTCCCGGGGGGCAATCAGCCCCAGCATTTT
CASSLPGGNQPQHF
>.|TRBJ1-3|.|18|TRBV6-1
TGTGCCAGCAGTGAAGCGCTTGGGGGGATCATCTCTGGAAACACCATATATTTT
CASSEALGGIISGNTIYF
>TRBD1|TRBJ2-5|.|14|TRBV6-1
TGTGCCAGCAGTGAAGGGGGACAGGGAGAGACCCAGTACTTC
CASSEGGQGETQYF
>TRBD1|TRBJ1-2|many|13|TRBV6-6
TGTGCCAGCAGTTTAACGACAGGGTGGGACTACACCTTC
CASSLTTGWDYTF
>TRBD1|TRBJ1-1|.|14|TRBV15
TGTGCCACCAGCAGTGACAGGGGAAATACTGAAGCTTTCTTT
CATSSDRGNTEAFF
>.|TRBJ2-7|.|14|TRBV9
TGTGCCAGCAGCGTAGGGACAAACCCCTACGAGCAGTACTTC
CASSVGTNPYEQYF
>.|TRBJ1-1|.|12|TRBV18
TGTGCCAGCTCACTGGGGCCAACTGAAGCTTTCTTT
CASSLGPTEAFF
>.|TRBJ2-2|once|13|TRBV19
TGTGCCAGTAGGCGGGAGAACACCGGGGAGCTGTTTTTT
CASRRENTGELFF
>.|TRBJ1-1|.|14|TRBV6-1
TGTGCCAGCACCCCCGCAGGGCCGAACACTGAAGCTTTCTTT
CASTPAGPNTEAFF
>TRBD1|TRBJ1-2|few|15|TRBV7-8
TGTGCCAGCAGCTTGGGGACAGGGCCCATCTATGGCTACACCTTC
CASSLGTGPIYGYTF
>.|TRBJ1-2|.|19|TRBV4-2
TGTGCCAGCAGCCAAGATCCCGGGGAGGTCCGAATAGCTAACTATGGCTACACCTTC
CASSQDPGEVRIANYGYTF
>TRBD2|TRBJ2-5|.|16|TRBV28
TGTGCCAGCAGTTTCAGGACTAGCGGGGGTAGAGAGACCCAGTACTTC
CASSFRTSGGRETQYF
>.|TRBJ2-5|.|14|TRBV12-2
TGTGCAAGTCGCTTAGAAGTAGGGGAAGAGACCCAGTACTTC
CASRLEVGEETQYF
>TRBD2|TRBJ2-3|.|14|TRBV5-6
TGTGCCAGCAACTGGGGGGGGGACGCAGATACGCAGTATTTT
CASNWGGDADTQYF
>TRBD1|TRBJ2-7|.|14|TRBV2
TGTGCCAGCCTTCCCGGGACAGGGTGGGCCGAGCAGTACTTC
CASLPGTGWAEQYF
>.|TRBJ1-5|.|12|TRBV19
TGTGCCACCCGGGTTGGAAATCAGCCCCAGCATTTT
CATRVGNQPQHF
>TRBD1|TRBJ1-5|.|16|TRBV7-9
TGTGCCAGCAGCCGGACCTGGGACAGGGGCAATCAGCCCCAGCATTTT
CASSRTWDRGNQPQHF
>TRBD2|TRBJ2-3|.|15|TRBV6-5
TGTGCCAGCAGGCTCAGCGGGGGGGCCGCAGATACGCAGTATTTT
CASRLSGGAADTQYF
>TRBD1|TRBJ1-1|.|16|TRBV5-1
TGCGCCAGCAGCCCCCGTTGGCAGGGGGAAAACACTGAAGCTTTCTTT
CASSPRWQGENTEAFF
>TRBD1|TRBJ1-1|.|13|TRBV19
TGTGCCAGCCGACAGGGAGGAAACACTGAAGCTTTCTTT
CASRQGGNTEAFF
>.|TRBJ1-3|.|14|TRBV5-1
TGCGCCAGCAGCTTGGACATCTCTGGAAACACCATATATTTT
CASSLDISGNTIYF
>.|TRBJ1-1|.|14|TRBV9
TGTGCCAGCAGCGTAGACGGGGGGAACACTGAAGCTTTCTTT
CASSVDGGNTEAFF
>.|TRBJ1-4|.|13|TRBV2
TGTGCCAGCAGTGTAGAACGGAATGAAAAACTGTTTTTT
CASSVERNEKLFF
>.|TRBJ1-2|.|13|TRBV5-6
TGTGCCAGCAGCTTAGACAGGCCCGATGGCTACACCTTC
CASSLDRPDGYTF